Shown below are 26 T cell receptor beta chains from a single sample sequenced in a study of T cell responses to AZD1222 COVID-19 vaccine (dated by TCRdb to about 2021). The sample's time point label is to be understood as: about 28 days (+/-7) after the second vaccine dose. Library method: the immunoSEQ multiplex PCR assay. TCRdb provides this immuneACCESS table in a form limited to in-frame rearrangements. Some clones are lacking; in checked studies, under half of them reflect an unresolved V gene, and why the rest are absent is not known. A total of roughly 150,000 clones appear in this sample, about 89% of them only once. Less than 1.5% of the sample lies in the top ten. The source material was peripheral blood, sampled 28 days after the second AZD1222 dose. These receptors came from an adult who received the AZD1222 COVID-19 vaccine.

The chain couples TRBV18 to TRBJ2-2; possible D gene TRBD2, 5 bases. CDR3 length: 15 residues. Looked up from germline, CDR1 is KGHSH and CDR2 is LQKENI. The V gene lost 2 bases and the J gene lost 3 bases, with 10 bases spanning the gap. The CDR3 loop is CASSPRGPDTGELFF. For the CDR3, the DNA is TGTGCCAGCTCACCAAGAGGGCCGGACACCGGGGAGCTGTTTTTT.

CDR3 in DNA: TGTGCCAGCAGTTACGGGCTAGCGGGGCGCACAGATACGCAGTATTTT. It yields the protein CASSYGLAGRTDTQYF. This chain connects TRBV6-2 or TRBV6-3 to TRBJ2-3; 9 bases agree with TRBD2. Losses at the gene ends were 2 bases for V and 1 base for J; bases not matched to a gene: 4. Germline V gene lookup returns CDR1 MNHEY and CDR2 SVGEGT. The CDR3 runs 16 residues.

The V call is TRBV18, the J call TRBJ1-1, with D possibly being TRBD1 (5 bases). This CDR3 spans 15 amino acids. Trimming cost V 0 bases and J 4 bases, with 12 bases left between them. Germline values: CDR1 KGHSH, CDR2 LQKENI. The CDR3 DNA sequence: TGTGCCAGCTCACCACCGACAGACCGGGCCACTGAAGCTTTCTTT. The encoded protein is CASSPPTDRATEAFF.

The chain links TRBV18 to TRBJ1-1; D remains ambiguous. V dropped 6 bases and J dropped 3 bases, with 23 bases sitting between them. The CDR3 covers 17 residues. The V gene's germline CDR1 is KGHSH and CDR2 LQKENI. The CDR3 DNA reads TGTGCCAGCTCCCTCGAGGGCGGGTTGGGCAGATACACTGAAGCTTTCTTT. Translating gives CASSLEGGLGRYTEAFF.

The chain recombines TRBV24-1 with TRBJ2-3; no clear D. The germline V gene encodes CDR1 KGHDR and CDR2 SFDVKD. There are 15 residues in the CDR3. V was shortened by 4 bases and J by 2 bases, with 12 bases between the two germline ends. The CDR3 is CATSDLRQNTDTQYF. Here the CDR3 DNA reads TGTGCCACCAGTGACCTTAGACAAAACACAGATACGCAGTATTTT.

This clone was picked up one time. V is TRBV14 and J is TRBJ1-2; D is unclear. Trimming removed 4 bases from V and 5 bases from J, with 14 bases in between. The CDR3 extends over 14 amino acids. Germline-derived CDR1 and CDR2 are SGHDN and FVKESK. CDR3: CASSPGGFGYGYTF. The DNA of the CDR3 is TGTGCCAGCAGCCCGGGTGGATTCGGGTATGGCTACACCTTC.

The chain combines TRBV9 with TRBJ1-2, with D possibly matching TRBD1 (6 bases). CDR1 and CDR2 from the germline V gene are SGDLS and YYNGEE. The CDR3 is 15 amino acids. V was shortened by 2 bases and J by 3 bases, with 14 bases between the two germline ends. The CDR3 nucleotides read TGTGCCAGCAGCGTGTTGGGGAAGGGGGACTATGGCTACACCTTC. Translating gives CASSVLGKGDYGYTF.

This clone was picked up one time. This chain links TRBV9 with TRBJ1-1; the D is unclear. Germline CDR1 SGDLS, CDR2 YYNGEE. V lost 6 bases to trimming and J lost 1 base, with 13 bases between them. CDR3 length: 14 amino acids. The CDR3 bases are TGTGCCAGCACACCCCGGTCTTCGAACACTGAAGCTTTCTTT. It yields the protein CASTPRSSNTEAFF.

The chain recombines TRBV7-9 with TRBJ2-7; 9 nucleotides agree with TRBD1. Unmatched junction bases numbered 8, after V lost 5 bases and J lost 3 bases. Germline V gene lookup returns CDR1 SEHNR and CDR2 FQNEAQ (reference sequence). The CDR3 has 15 residues. CDR3 in DNA: TGTGCCAGCAGCCTTACACAGGGGGCCAACTACGAGCAGTACTTC. As protein: CASSLTQGANYEQYF. Based on the CDR3 plus reference TRBV7-9 and TRBJ2-7, the full variable domain is DTGVSQNPRHKITKRGQNVTFRCDPISEHNRLYWYRQTLGQGPEFLTYFQNEAQLEKSRLLSDRFSAERPKGSFSTLEIQRTEQGDSAMYLCASSLTQGANYEQYFGPGTRLTVT.

The chain couples TRBV6-5 to TRBJ1-3; D is unclear. This CDR3 is 13 amino acids long. Trimming removed 8 bases at V and 2 bases at J, with 10 bases between. Germline CDR1 MNHEY, CDR2 SVGAGI. DNA for the CDR3: TGTGCCAGCCAGATGGATCCTGGAAACACCATATATTTT. Its protein product is CASQMDPGNTIYF.

The gene calls are TRBV19 and TRBJ2-2, with TRBD1 as a possible D gene (6 bases). Looked up from germline, CDR1 is LNHDA and CDR2 is SQIVND (reference sequence). V was clipped by 2 bases and J by 3 bases, with 10 bases between them. The length of the CDR3 is 15 residues. This CDR3 reads CASSITGIDTGELFF. CDR3 bases: TGTGCCAGTAGTATAACAGGGATTGACACCGGGGAGCTGTTTTTT. Filled out from reference TRBV19 and TRBJ2-2, the complete variable domain reads DGGITQSPKYLFRKEGQNVTLSCEQNLNHDAMYWYRQDPGQGLRLIYYSQIVNDFQKGDIAEGYSVSREKKESFPLTVTSAQKNPTAFYLCASSITGIDTGELFFGEGSRLTVL.

The CDR3 DNA sequence: TGTGCCATCGGACAGGGGGCCGTAGGTGGTGAAAAACTGTTTTTT. This encodes CAIGQGAVGGEKLFF. The rearrangement joins TRBV10-3 to TRBJ1-4; 11 bases align to TRBD1. Looked up from germline, CDR1 is ENHRY and CDR2 is SYGVKD. With 8 bases clipped from V and 7 bases from J, the junction kept 9 bases outside the gene matches. There are 15 residues in the CDR3.

The V call is TRBV3-1 (or the pseudogene TRBV3-2), the J call TRBJ2-5, with 11 positions matching TRBD2. Per the germline V gene, CDR1 is LGHDT and CDR2 is YNNKEL (reference sequence). The CDR3 sequence is 18 residues long. The J segment lost 0 bases and the V segment lost 2 bases, leaving 8 bases of the junction unmatched. CDR3 protein: CASSQWLAGGSNQETQYF. Written as DNA, the CDR3 is TGTGCCAGCAGCCAATGGCTAGCGGGGGGATCGAACCAAGAGACCCAGTACTTC.

This clone was counted once. The gene calls are TRBV11-2 and TRBJ2-5; 9 positions agree with TRBD2. The CDR3 contains 16 residues. V lost 5 bases to trimming and J lost 2 bases; unmatched junction nucleotides: 9. Germline V gene sequence: CDR1 SGHAT, CDR2 FQNNGV. In nucleotides, the CDR3 is TGTGCCAGCAGCCGTAGCGGGGGCCCAACACAAGAGACCCAGTACTTC. It codes for CASSRSGGPTQETQYF.

The CDR3 here is CASSPRDRDSPLHF. In DNA form, the CDR3 reads TGTGCCAGCTCACCACGCGACAGGGATTCACCCCTCCACTTT. This chain uses TRBV18 with TRBJ1-6, with 7 bases lining up with TRBD1. V was pared by 1 base and J by 8 bases, with 2 bases of the junction left unmatched. There are 14 residues in the CDR3. Germline CDR1 reads KGHSH; CDR2 reads LQKENI.

V gene TRBV12-5 combines with J gene TRBJ1-2; 7 nucleotides line up with TRBD1. Looked up from germline, CDR1 is LGHNT and CDR2 is FRNRAP. Germline trimming cut 4 bases from V and 3 bases from J; bases unmatched to any gene: 8. The CDR3 covers 15 residues. In DNA form, the CDR3 reads TGTGCTAGTGGTTCTTTGACAGGGACCGACTATGGCTACACCTTC. Amino acids: CASGSLTGTDYGYTF.

V is TRBV28 and J is TRBJ1-5; a weak D match, TRBD1 (5 bases). This CDR3 region has 16 residues. V was cut by 5 bases and J by 5 bases, with 19 bases left in between. Germline CDR1 reads MDHEN; CDR2 reads SYDVKM. The CDR3 coding sequence is TGTGCCAGCAGTCCATCGTTGGAGGGGAGGGATCAGCCCCAGCATTTT. This encodes CASSPSLEGRDQPQHF.

The chain carries TRBV5-1 and TRBJ2-1; D is ambiguous. CDR1 is SGHRS and CDR2 is YFSETQ in the germline V gene. V was clipped by 0 bases and J by 5 bases, with 12 bases between them. The CDR3 spans 15 residues. DNA for the CDR3: TGCGCCAGCAGCTTGGCCTCGTTACATAACAATGAGCAGTTCTTC. Protein sequence: CASSLASLHNNEQFF.

This clone has just one count. The gene calls are TRBV9 and TRBJ2-6; D ambiguous. CDR1 is SGDLS and CDR2 is YYNGEE in the germline V gene. V lost 0 bases and J lost 0, with 13 bases in between. This CDR3 spans 18 amino acids. CDR3 protein: CASSVDSASFSGANVLTF. CDR3 nucleotides: TGTGCCAGCAGCGTAGACAGCGCCTCGTTCTCTGGGGCCAACGTCCTGACTTTC.

CDR3 residues: CAIRGDRGYEQYF. CDR3 DNA sequence: TGTGCCATCAGAGGGGACAGGGGCTACGAGCAGTACTTC. The V call is TRBV10-3, the J call TRBJ2-7, with TRBD1 identical over 10 bases. V lost 6 bases, J lost 3 bases, and 2 bases stayed unmatched. The germline CDR1 and CDR2 sequences are ENHRY and SYGVKD. This CDR3 spans 13 amino acids.

The chain carries TRBV29-1 and TRBJ2-1, with TRBD1 matching over 8 bases. This CDR3 is 16 amino acids long. Germline CDR1 is SQVTM and CDR2 is ANQGSEA. J lost 0 bases, V lost 1 base, and 5 bases had no gene match. The CDR3 protein is CSVEVGTGDSYNEQFF. DNA for the CDR3: TGCAGCGTTGAAGTGGGGACAGGCGACTCCTACAATGAGCAGTTCTTC.

V usage is TRBV19 and J usage is TRBJ2-1; 13 positions agree with TRBD2. Trimming took 1 base from V and 5 from J; bases not matched to a gene: 5. The CDR3 is made up of 17 amino acids. Germline V lookup: CDR1 LNHDA, CDR2 SQIVND (reference sequence). CDR3 loop: CASSIGRTSGGHNEQFF. The DNA for the CDR3 is TGTGCCAGTAGTATAGGGAGGACTAGCGGGGGACACAATGAGCAGTTCTTC.

This clone was found once. CDR3 DNA: TGTGCCAGTAGTATATTTGGGGGTTGGGACGATACGCAGTATTTT. It is translated as CASSIFGGWDDTQYF. The J gene is TRBJ2-3, the V gene TRBV19; D is possibly TRBD1 or TRBD2 (5 bases each). Germline values: CDR1 LNHDA, CDR2 SQIVND (reference sequence). Trimming pared 2 bases from V and 6 bases from J, leaving 15 bases between. The CDR3 is 15 residues long.

J is TRBJ1-1 and V is TRBV4-3, with D perhaps TRBD1 (6 bases). The CDR3 contains 14 residues. V was cut by 0 bases and J by 7 bases, with 12 bases left in between. From germline, CDR1 is LGHNA and CDR2 YSLEER. CDR3 DNA sequence: TGCGCCAGCAGCCAAGATCGGGAACAGGGTGAAGCTTTCTTT. Its translation is CASSQDREQGEAFF.

CDR3 loop: CASSLARGNSPLHF. CDR3 DNA: TGTGCCAGCAGCTTAGCAAGGGGCAATTCACCCCTCCACTTT. The chain uses TRBV11-2 and TRBJ1-6; maybe TRBD1 (5 bases). The CDR3 has 14 amino acids. Trimming stripped 1 base from V and 7 bases from J, with 8 bases between. The germline V gene has CDR1 SGHAT and CDR2 FQNNGV.

This clone was seen just once. The chain carries TRBV7-9 and TRBJ1-2, with TRBD1 as a possible D gene (6 bases). This CDR3 has 15 amino acids. Trimming took off 1 base at V and 8 bases at J, with 17 bases between the two ends. The germline CDR1 and CDR2 sequences are SEHNR and FQNEAQ (reference sequence). The CDR3 loop is CASSLVGGARGGYTF. The CDR3 DNA reads TGTGCCAGCAGCTTAGTCGGGGGGGCCCGAGGGGGCTACACCTTC.